This T cell receptor beta chain was sequenced in a study of shared clonotypes between healthy human individuals. Libraries were prepared by immunoSEQ multiplex PCR; TCRdb keeps only in-frame clonotypes and omits some of them. The sample has over a million clones, around 98.5% seen once. The CDR3 extends over 15 amino acids. Trimming removed 4 bases from V and 3 bases from J, with 13 bases in between. Germline CDR1 is SNHLY and CDR2 is FYNNEI. Splitting the CD4+ cells yielded a CD45RA+ naive subset and a CD45RA-negative memory subset. The TCR comes from a man aged 30 to 39 in good health. V is TRBV2 and J is TRBJ2-1; D is possibly TRBD1 (5 bases). The sample consisted of naive CD4+ T cells sorted from blood. The subset denotes: CD45RA+ positively selected. CDR3 sequence (DNA): TGTGCCAGCAGTGCCCCTCAGGGCCACTACAATGAGCAGTTCTTC. This sequence encodes CASSAPQGHYNEQFF.